This T cell receptor beta chain was sequenced for a study of T cells after yellow fever vaccination. On the study more broadly: When fractions had low cell numbers, they were prepared with SMART-Seq v4 Ultra Low Input.

This CDR3 is built from 15 residues. The germline gives CDR1 SSHAT, CDR2 FNYEAQ (reference sequence). The V end lost 1 base, the J end lost 6 bases, and 13 bases lay between the germline ends. TCRdb ran MiXCR on the 5' RACE reads and lists one entry per CDR3 protein. The sample lists just under 600,000 distinct CDR3 sequences; approximately 12% were seen once. The sequence derives from a man aged 25-45 years who received the YFV17D yellow fever vaccine. Material: PBMCs, obtained on the day of the yellow fever booster vaccination. The V gene is TRBV7-7, the J gene TRBJ2-1; tentatively, D is TRBD1 or TRBD2 (5 bases each). The CDR3, as DNA: TGTGCCAGCAGCTTAGGAGCGGTCGGGGCCAATGAGCAGTTCTTC. It is translated as CASSLGAVGANEQFF.